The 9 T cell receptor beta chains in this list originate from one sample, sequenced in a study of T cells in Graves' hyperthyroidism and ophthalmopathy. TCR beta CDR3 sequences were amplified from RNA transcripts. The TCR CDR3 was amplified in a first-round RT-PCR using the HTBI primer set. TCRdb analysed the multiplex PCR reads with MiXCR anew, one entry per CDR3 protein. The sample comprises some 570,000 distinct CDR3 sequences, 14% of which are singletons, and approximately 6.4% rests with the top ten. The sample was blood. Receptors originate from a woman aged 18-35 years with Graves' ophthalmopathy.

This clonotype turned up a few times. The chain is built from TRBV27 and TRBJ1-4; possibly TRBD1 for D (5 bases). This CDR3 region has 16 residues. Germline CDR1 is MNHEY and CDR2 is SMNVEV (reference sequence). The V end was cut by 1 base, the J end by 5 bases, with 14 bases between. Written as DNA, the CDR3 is TGTGCCAGCAGTTTATTCCAAGGGGATGCGAATGAAAAACTGTTTTTT. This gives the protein CASSLFQGDANEKLFF.

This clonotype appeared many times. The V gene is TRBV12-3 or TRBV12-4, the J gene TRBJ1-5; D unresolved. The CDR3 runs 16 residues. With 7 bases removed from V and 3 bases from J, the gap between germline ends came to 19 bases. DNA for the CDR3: TGTGCCAGCACCTTCAGTACCGGGTCAAACAATCAGCCCCAGCATTTT. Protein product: CASTFSTGSNNQPQHF.

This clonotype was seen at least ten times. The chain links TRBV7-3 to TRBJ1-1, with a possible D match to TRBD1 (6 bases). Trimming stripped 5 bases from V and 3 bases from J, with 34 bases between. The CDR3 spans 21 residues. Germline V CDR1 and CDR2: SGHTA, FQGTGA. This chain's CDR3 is CASSPHSFPRGRGPGDTEAFF. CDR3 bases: TGTGCCAGCAGCCCCCATTCATTCCCCAGGGGCAGGGGACCCGGGGACACTGAAGCTTTCTTT.

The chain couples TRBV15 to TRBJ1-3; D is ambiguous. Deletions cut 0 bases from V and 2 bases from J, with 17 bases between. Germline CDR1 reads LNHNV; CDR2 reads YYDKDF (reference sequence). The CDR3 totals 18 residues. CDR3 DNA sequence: TGTGCCACCAGCAGAGACTCCCGGCCGGGGTCAGCTGGAAACACCATATATTTT. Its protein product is CATSRDSRPGSAGNTIYF.

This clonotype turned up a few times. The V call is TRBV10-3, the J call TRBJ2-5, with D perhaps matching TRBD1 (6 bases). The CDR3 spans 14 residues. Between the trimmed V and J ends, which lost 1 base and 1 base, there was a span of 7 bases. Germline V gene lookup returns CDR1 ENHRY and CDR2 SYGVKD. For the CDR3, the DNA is TGTGCCATCAGTGAGTGGACAGCCCAAGAGACCCAGTACTTC. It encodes CAISEWTAQETQYF.

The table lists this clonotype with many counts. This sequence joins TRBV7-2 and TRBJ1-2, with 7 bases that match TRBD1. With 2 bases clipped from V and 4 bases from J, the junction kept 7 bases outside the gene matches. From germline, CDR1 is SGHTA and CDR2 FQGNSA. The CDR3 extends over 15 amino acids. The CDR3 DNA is TGTGCCAGCAGCTTATCAGGGGGTAGGAGCTATGGCTACACCTTC. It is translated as CASSLSGGRSYGYTF.

DNA for the CDR3: TGCAGTGCAGACCGACAGGGTCGACGGTTCAATGAGCAGTTCTTC. Translated: CSADRQGRRFNEQFF. The chain employs TRBV20-1 and TRBJ2-1; 7 nucleotides match TRBD1. The germline CDR1 and CDR2 sequences are DFQATT and SNEGSKA (reference sequence). J gave up 6 bases and V 6 bases, and 14 bases lay outside the gene matches. The CDR3 is 15 amino acids.

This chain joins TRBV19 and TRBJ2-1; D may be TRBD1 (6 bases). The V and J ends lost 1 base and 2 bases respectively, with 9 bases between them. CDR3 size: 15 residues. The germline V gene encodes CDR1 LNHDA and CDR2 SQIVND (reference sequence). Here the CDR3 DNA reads TGTGCCAGTAGTATAGGAAACAGGGCCTACAATGAGCAGTTCTTC. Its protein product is CASSIGNRAYNEQFF.

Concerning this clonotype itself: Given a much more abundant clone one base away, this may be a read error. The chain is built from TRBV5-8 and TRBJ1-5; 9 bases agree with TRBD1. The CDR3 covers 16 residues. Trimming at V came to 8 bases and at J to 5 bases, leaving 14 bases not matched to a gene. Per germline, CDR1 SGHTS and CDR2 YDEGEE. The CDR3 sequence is CARSSSGTGSYQPQHF. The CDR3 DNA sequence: TGTGCCAGGAGTTCTTCCGGGACAGGGTCTTATCAGCCCCAGCATTTT.